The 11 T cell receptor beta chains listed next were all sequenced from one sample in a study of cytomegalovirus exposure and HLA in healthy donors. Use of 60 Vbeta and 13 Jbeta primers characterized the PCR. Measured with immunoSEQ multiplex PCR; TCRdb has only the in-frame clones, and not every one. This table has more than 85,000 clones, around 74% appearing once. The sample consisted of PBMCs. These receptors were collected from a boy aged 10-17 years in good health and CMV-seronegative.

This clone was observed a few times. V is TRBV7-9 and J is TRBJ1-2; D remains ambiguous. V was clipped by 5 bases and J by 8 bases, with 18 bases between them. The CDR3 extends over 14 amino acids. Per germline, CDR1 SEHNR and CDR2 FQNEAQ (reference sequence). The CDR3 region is CASSLTFGERGYTF. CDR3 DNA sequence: TGTGCCAGCAGCCTGACGTTCGGGGAGCGGGGCTACACCTTC.

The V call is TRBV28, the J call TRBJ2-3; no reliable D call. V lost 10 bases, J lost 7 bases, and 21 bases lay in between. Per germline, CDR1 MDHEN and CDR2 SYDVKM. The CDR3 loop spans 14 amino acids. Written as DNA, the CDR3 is TGTGCCAACTCCTGGCGCGGTCCCTTCAATACGCAGTATTTT. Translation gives CANSWRGPFNTQYF.

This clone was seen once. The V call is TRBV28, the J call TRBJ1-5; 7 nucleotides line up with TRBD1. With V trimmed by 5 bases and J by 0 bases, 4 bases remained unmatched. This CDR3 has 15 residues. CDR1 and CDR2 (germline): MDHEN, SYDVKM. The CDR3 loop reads CASSPGTASNQPQHF. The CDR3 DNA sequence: TGTGCCAGCAGTCCAGGGACAGCTAGCAATCAGCCCCAGCATTTT.

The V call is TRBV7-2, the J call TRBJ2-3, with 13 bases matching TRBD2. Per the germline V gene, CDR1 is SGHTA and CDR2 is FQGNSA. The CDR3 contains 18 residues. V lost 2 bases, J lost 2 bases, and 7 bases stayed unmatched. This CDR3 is CASSLPRLAGGTTDTQYF. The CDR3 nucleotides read TGTGCCAGCAGCTTACCGAGACTAGCGGGGGGAACCACAGATACGCAGTATTTT.

CDR3 amino acids: CASSITQGQPQHF. The CDR3 nucleotides are TGTGCCAGCAGTATAACTCAGGGACAGCCCCAGCATTTT. The gene calls are TRBV7-2 and TRBJ1-5; D may be TRBD1 (5 bases). Trimming removed 6 bases from V and 7 bases from J, with 13 bases in between. CDR3 size: 13 residues. Germline V gives CDR1 SGHTA, CDR2 FQGNSA.

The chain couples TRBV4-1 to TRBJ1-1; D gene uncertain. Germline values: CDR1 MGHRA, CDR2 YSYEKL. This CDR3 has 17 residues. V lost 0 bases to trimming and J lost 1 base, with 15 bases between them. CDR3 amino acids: CASSQDKSARRNTEAFF. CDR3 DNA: TGCGCCAGCAGCCAAGATAAGTCCGCCCGGAGGAACACTGAAGCTTTCTTT.

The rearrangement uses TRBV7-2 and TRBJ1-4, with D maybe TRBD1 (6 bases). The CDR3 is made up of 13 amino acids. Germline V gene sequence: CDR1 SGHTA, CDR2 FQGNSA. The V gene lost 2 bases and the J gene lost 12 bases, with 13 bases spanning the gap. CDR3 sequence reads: CASSLQDSIELFF. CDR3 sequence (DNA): TGTGCCAGCAGCTTACAGGACAGCATAGAACTGTTTTTT.

DNA for the CDR3: TGCGCCAGCAGCCAAGATCAAGGGGCCGGGGAGCTGTTTTTT. Protein: CASSQDQGAGELFF. The rearrangement links TRBV4-3 to TRBJ2-2; weak D call: TRBD1 (5 bases). The CDR3 spans 14 residues. From germline, CDR1 is LGHNA and CDR2 YSLEER. Trimming left V 0 bases short and J 6 bases short, with 8 bases between.

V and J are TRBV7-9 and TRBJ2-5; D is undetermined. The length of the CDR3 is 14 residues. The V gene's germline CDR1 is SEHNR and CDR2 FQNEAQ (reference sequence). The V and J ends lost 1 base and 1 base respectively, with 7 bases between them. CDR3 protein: CASSLVSSQETQYF. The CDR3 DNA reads TGTGCCAGCAGCTTAGTGTCCTCCCAAGAGACCCAGTACTTC.

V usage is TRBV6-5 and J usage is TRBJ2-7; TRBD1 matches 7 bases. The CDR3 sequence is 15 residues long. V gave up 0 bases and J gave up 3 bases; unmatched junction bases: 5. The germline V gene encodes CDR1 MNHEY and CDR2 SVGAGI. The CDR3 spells CASSYSGGSVYEQYF. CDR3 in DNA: TGTGCCAGCAGTTACTCAGGGGGCAGCGTCTACGAGCAGTACTTC.

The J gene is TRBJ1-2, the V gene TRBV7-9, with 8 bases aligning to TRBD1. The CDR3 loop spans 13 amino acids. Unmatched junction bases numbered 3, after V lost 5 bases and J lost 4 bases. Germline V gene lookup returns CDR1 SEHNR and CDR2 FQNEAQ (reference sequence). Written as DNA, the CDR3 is TGTGCCAGCAGCCGTGGACAGGGCTATGGCTACACCTTC. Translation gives CASSRGQGYGYTF.